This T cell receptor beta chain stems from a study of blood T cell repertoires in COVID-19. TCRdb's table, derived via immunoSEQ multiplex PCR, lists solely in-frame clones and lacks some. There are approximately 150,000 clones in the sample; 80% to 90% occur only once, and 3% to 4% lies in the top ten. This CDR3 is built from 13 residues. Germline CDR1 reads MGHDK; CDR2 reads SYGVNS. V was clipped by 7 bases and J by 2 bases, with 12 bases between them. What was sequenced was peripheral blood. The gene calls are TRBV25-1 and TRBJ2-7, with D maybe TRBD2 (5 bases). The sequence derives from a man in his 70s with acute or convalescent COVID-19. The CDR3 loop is CASTRAGTYEQYF. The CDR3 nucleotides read TGTGCCAGCACGAGGGCAGGAACCTACGAGCAGTACTTC.